Listed below are T cell receptor beta chains from one sample, sequenced in a study of regulatory T cells in long-lasting Graves disease. TCRdb redid the calling of the multiplex PCR reads with MiXCR, one entry per CDR3 protein. This table has about 440,000 distinct CDR3 sequences, approximately 15% appearing once. Separately, the same data were catalogued under a study of T cells in Graves' hyperthyroidism and ophthalmopathy.

Sequences were derived from peripheral blood mononuclear cells (PBMCs), sampled at new diagnosis, from a patient treated with antithyroid drugs. These TCRs come from a woman in her 30s with Graves disease. CDR3s include the opening cysteine and the closing phenylalanine or tryptophan. The order of the fields is clone size, D gene, V gene, J gene, CDR3 protein, CDR3 DNA. D genes are given only for firm matches. Clone size is shown for a subset of rows, as once, few, many or a class of expanded clone.

>.|.|TRBV15|TRBJ1-2
CATSVGTPKTNYGYTF
TGTGCCACCAGCGTCGGGACACCTAAAACGAACTATGGCTACACCTTC
>.|TRBD2|TRBV27|TRBJ2-7
CASSLGLAGGQYF
TGTGCCAGCAGCCTGGGACTAGCGGGAGGGCAGTACTTC
>many|.|TRBV12-3/TRBV12-4|TRBJ1-2
CASSLDGVAF
TGTGCCAGCAGCCTCGACGGGGTGGCCTTC
>many|TRBD2|TRBV20-1|TRBJ2-7
CSARVPTSGKYEQYF
TGCAGTGCTAGAGTCCCGACTAGCGGGAAATACGAGCAGTACTTC
>many|.|TRBV28|TRBJ2-7
CASSFGGFGSYEQYF
TGTGCCAGCAGTTTCGGCGGCTTCGGATCCTACGAGCAGTACTTC
>many|TRBD1|TRBV5-1|TRBJ1-1
CASSGGQANTEAFF
TGCGCCAGCAGCGGGGGACAGGCGAACACTGAAGCTTTCTTT
>many|.|TRBV7-9|TRBJ2-5
CASSSPAADQETQYF
TGTGCCAGCAGCTCCCCCGCCGCGGACCAAGAGACCCAGTACTTC
>few|.|TRBV2|TRBJ2-3
CASSENQGMGTDTQYF
TGTGCCAGCAGTGAAAATCAGGGAATGGGCACAGATACGCAGTATTTT
>many|TRBD2|TRBV7-8|TRBJ2-2
CASSLELASGDGELFF
TGTGCCAGCAGCTTAGAGTTGGCTAGCGGGGACGGGGAGCTGTTTTTT
>.|.|TRBV6-1|TRBJ1-2
CASSMDKSYGYTF
TGTGCCAGCAGCATGGACAAATCCTATGGCTACACCTTC
>.|TRBD1|TRBV6-1|TRBJ1-1
CASSLGQGTFF
TGTGCCAGCAGCCTGGGACAGGGGACTTTCTTT
>.|TRBD1|TRBV27|TRBJ1-2
CASSSWGQAALYGYTF
TGTGCCAGCAGTTCCTGGGGACAGGCGGCCCTCTATGGCTACACCTTC
>many|.|TRBV5-1|TRBJ1-1
CASSLGTGTEAFF
TGTGCCAGCAGCTTAGGGACTGGCACTGAAGCTTTCTTT
>many|TRBD1|TRBV12-3/TRBV12-4|TRBJ2-1
CASSLPGQGSDEQFF
TGTGCCAGCAGTCTCCCGGGACAGGGGTCTGATGAGCAGTTCTTC
>many|TRBD2|TRBV5-6|TRBJ2-3
CASSWGGGDTQYF
TGTGCCAGCAGCTGGGGGGGGGGAGATACGCAGTATTTT
>.|.|TRBV29-1|TRBJ2-1
CSVPPRGGYNEQFF
TGCAGCGTACCTCCGCGCGGCGGTTACAATGAGCAGTTCTTC
>few|.|TRBV15|TRBJ2-5
CATSSRMDGTYQETQYF
TGTGCCACCAGCTCCCGTATGGACGGAACCTACCAAGAGACCCAGTACTTC
>.|TRBD1|TRBV29-1|TRBJ1-1
CSAPTGPEAFF
TGCAGCGCCCCGACAGGGCCTGAAGCTTTCTTT
>many|.|TRBV2|TRBJ2-5
CASRVFQETQYF
TGTGCCAGCAGGGTTTTCCAAGAGACCCAGTACTTC
>many|TRBD2|TRBV20-1|TRBJ2-3
CSARDWGLNTDTQYF
TGCAGTGCTAGAGATTGGGGACTAAACACAGATACGCAGTATTTT
>many|TRBD1|TRBV3-1|TRBJ1-5
CASSRGQYSNQPQHF
TGTGCCAGCAGCCGGGGACAGTATAGCAATCAGCCCCAGCATTTT
>many|TRBD2|TRBV2|TRBJ2-1
CASRTSGRANEQFF
TGTGCCAGCAGGACTAGCGGGAGGGCCAATGAGCAGTTCTTC
>.|.|TRBV12-3/TRBV12-4|TRBJ1-5
CASSLKQNQPQHF
TGTGCCAGCAGTTTAAAGCAGAATCAGCCCCAGCATTTT
>many|TRBD1|TRBV18|TRBJ1-5
CASSPGTGLFSPQHF
TGTGCCAGCTCACCCGGGACAGGGCTCTTCAGCCCCCAGCATTTT
>few|.|TRBV20-1|TRBJ2-7
CSAREGGGRTYEQYF
TGCAGTGCTAGAGAAGGGGGGGGCAGGACCTACGAGCAGTACTTC
>.|.|TRBV3-1|TRBJ2-7
CASSLGRTPYEQYF
TGTGCCAGCAGCCTGGGACGGACACCCTACGAGCAGTACTTC
>many|.|TRBV6-5|TRBJ1-1
CASSYIGTEAFF
TGTGCCAGCAGTTACATTGGAACTGAAGCTTTCTTT
>.|.|TRBV19|TRBJ2-2
CASSISVRSYRELFF
TGTGCCAGTAGTATCTCAGTTCGCAGCTACCGGGAGCTGTTTTTT
>many|.|TRBV2|TRBJ2-3
CASSESGSTDTQYF
TGTGCCAGCAGTGAATCGGGGAGCACAGATACGCAGTATTTT
>many|.|TRBV7-3|TRBJ2-3
CASSLSRDILTNTQYF
TGTGCCAGCAGCTTATCCCGGGACATTCTGACCAATACGCAGTATTTT
>few|.|TRBV4-1|TRBJ1-1
CASSQDILNTEAFF
TGCGCCAGCAGCCAAGATATTTTGAACACTGAAGCTTTCTTT
>few|.|TRBV20-1|TRBJ2-4
CSTSQGAKNIQYF
TGCAGTACTTCCCAGGGGGCCAAAAACATTCAGTACTTC
>many|.|TRBV20-1|TRBJ2-7
CSATSAEGRGYEQYF
TGCAGTGCTACCTCCGCCGAGGGGAGAGGCTACGAGCAGTACTTC
>many|TRBD2|TRBV12-5|TRBJ2-7
CASGLGGSRYEQYF
TGTGCTAGTGGTTTAGGCGGGAGCAGGTACGAGCAGTACTTC
>.|.|TRBV19|TRBJ1-5
CASSMGWRAQPQHF
TGTGCCAGTAGTATGGGTTGGAGGGCACAGCCCCAGCATTTT
>.|.|TRBV4-1|TRBJ2-7
CASSQAALWGLVDEQYF
TGCGCCAGCAGCCAAGCCGCGTTATGGGGGCTAGTCGACGAGCAGTACTTC
>many|TRBD1|TRBV20-1|TRBJ1-4
CSATGTGDEKLFF
TGCAGTGCAACCGGGACAGGCGATGAAAAACTGTTTTTT
>few|TRBD1|TRBV5-1|TRBJ2-5
CASSSSGQGTRETQYF
TGTGCCAGCAGCTCGTCAGGACAGGGGACCCGTGAGACCCAGTACTTC
>many|TRBD2|TRBV11-2|TRBJ2-5
CASSLTAGGGETQYF
TGTGCCAGCAGCTTAACCGCGGGAGGAGGAGAGACCCAGTACTTC
>few|.|TRBV6-1|TRBJ1-4
CASSQVAAAEKLFF
TGTGCCAGCAGCCAGGTGGCGGCGGCTGAAAAACTGTTTTTT
>many|.|TRBV9|TRBJ1-5
CASSVGAGQPQHF
TGTGCCAGCAGCGTAGGCGCGGGTCAGCCCCAGCATTTT
>few|TRBD2|TRBV20-1|TRBJ2-7
CSAPTSDVYEQYF
TGCAGTGCCCCGACTAGCGATGTCTACGAGCAGTACTTC
>many|.|TRBV29-1|TRBJ1-1
CSVGSSVEAFF
TGCAGCGTGGGCAGCTCCGTTGAAGCTTTCTTT
>.|TRBD1|TRBV19|TRBJ2-7
CASSPDRGRYEQYF
TGTGCCAGTAGCCCGGACAGGGGGCGGTACGAGCAGTACTTC
>few|.|TRBV3-1|TRBJ2-1
CASSLKVYEQFF
TGTGCCAGCAGCCTAAAGGTCTATGAGCAGTTCTTC
>many|.|TRBV11-2|TRBJ2-7
CASSLDPSEVYEQYF
TGTGCCAGCAGCTTAGACCCCAGCGAGGTCTACGAGCAGTACTTC